The 23 T cell receptor beta chains reported below all come from one sample, sequenced in a study of cytomegalovirus exposure and HLA in healthy donors. The PCR contained 60 Vbeta and 13 Jbeta primers. Method: immunoSEQ multiplex PCR; TCRdb's copy keeps in-frame clones and lacks some. The data hold about 200,000 clones, with around 76% observed a single time. Sequencing was performed on PBMCs. These receptors came from a man younger than 35 in good health and CMV-seronegative.

V is TRBV28 and J is TRBJ2-7; 8 nucleotides match TRBD1. Germline V gene data show CDR1 as MDHEN and CDR2 as SYDVKM. Trimming took 7 bases from V and 3 from J; bases not matched to a gene: 11. CDR3 size: 15 residues. Here the CDR3 reads CASTSPGQAIYEQYF. The CDR3 region has the DNA TGTGCCAGCACCTCACCGGGACAGGCAATCTACGAGCAGTACTTC.

The chain has TRBV30 and TRBJ2-1; D is perhaps TRBD2 (6 bases). Germline V gene lookup returns CDR1 GTSNPN and CDR2 SVGIG (reference sequence). CDR3 size: 15 residues. The V end lost 0 bases, the J end lost 5 bases, and 14 bases lay between the germline ends. This CDR3 reads CAWSVASDLHNEQFF. The CDR3 region has the DNA TGTGCCTGGAGTGTGGCTAGCGATCTACACAATGAGCAGTTCTTC.

The rearrangement uses TRBV30 and TRBJ1-1; 7 bases line up with TRBD1. In germline, CDR1 is GTSNPN, CDR2 SVGIG (reference sequence). This CDR3 region has 11 residues. J lost 7 bases, V lost 1 base, and 0 bases had no gene match. The CDR3 region has the DNA TGTGCCTGGAGTGCAGGGGGTGAAGCTTTCTTT. This codes for CAWSAGGEAFF.

The genes are TRBV28 and TRBJ2-5; 7 bases align to TRBD2. The junction had 7 bases not matched to a gene; V was cut back by 6 bases and J by 3 bases. The length of the CDR3 is 14 residues. Germline-derived CDR1 and CDR2 are MDHEN and SYDVKM. CDR3 residues: CASRESGEKETQYF. The CDR3 region has the DNA TGTGCCAGCAGGGAGAGCGGGGAAAAAGAGACCCAGTACTTC.

The V call is TRBV9, the J call TRBJ2-3; a weak D match, TRBD2 (6 bases). The V gene's germline CDR1 is SGDLS and CDR2 YYNGEE. The length of the CDR3 is 16 residues. V shed 3 bases and J shed 0 bases, with 14 bases lying between them. In DNA form, the CDR3 reads TGTGCCAGCAGCGCCAGGACGGGGACTAGCACAGATACGCAGTATTTT. It encodes CASSARTGTSTDTQYF.

This clone was seen only once. V is TRBV18 and J is TRBJ2-3; 11 nucleotides agree with TRBD2. The V segment lost 2 bases and the J segment 1 base; nucleotides outside the gene matches: 8. Germline V lookup: CDR1 KGHSH, CDR2 LQKENI. This CDR3 is 18 amino acids long. The CDR3 sequence: CASSPGLAGLIGTDTQYF. DNA of the CDR3: TGTGCCAGCTCACCAGGACTAGCGGGCTTAATTGGCACAGATACGCAGTATTTT.

The chain is built from TRBV7-8 and TRBJ2-6, with D possibly being TRBD2 (7 bases). This CDR3 contains 17 residues. V was trimmed by 8 bases and J by 1 base, leaving 18 bases between them. The germline CDR1 and CDR2 sequences are SGHVS and FQNEAQ. This CDR3 reads CASRFGGARSGANVLTF. The CDR3 region has the DNA TGTGCCAGCCGTTTTGGGGGGGCAAGGTCTGGGGCCAACGTCCTGACTTTC.

Only a few counts were recorded for this clone. CDR3 sequence: CAWTSQGYSNQPQHF. The CDR3 DNA sequence: TGTGCCTGGACCTCCCAGGGGTATAGCAATCAGCCCCAGCATTTT. The rearrangement links TRBV30 to TRBJ1-5, with a weak D call TRBD1 (6 bases). With 4 bases removed from V and 0 bases from J, the gap between germline ends came to 13 bases. The CDR3 spans 15 residues. From germline, CDR1 is GTSNPN and CDR2 SVGIG (reference sequence).

This clone was seen a single time. An end of the junction does not agree with germline; a read error may underlie this. This rearrangement joins TRBV5-4 to TRBJ2-7; perhaps TRBD1 as D (6 bases). The CDR3 consists of 14 residues. Germline CDR1 and CDR2: SGHNT and YYREEE (reference sequence). The chain's CDR3 is CASSSLDGQYGQYF. The CDR3 DNA reads as TGTGCCAGCAGCTCTCTGGACGGACAGTACGGGCAGTACTTC.

The chain combines TRBV27 with TRBJ2-3; the match to TRBD1 covers 7 bases. After removal of 5 bases from V and 9 bases from J, the junction contained 5 bases not matched to a gene. Germline V gene data show CDR1 as MNHEY and CDR2 as SMNVEV (reference sequence). This CDR3 spans 12 amino acids. CDR3 in DNA: TGTGCCAGCAGTCCTGACAGGGCAACGCAGTATTTT. Translated: CASSPDRATQYF.

The V call is TRBV28, the J call TRBJ1-1, with a tentative D call TRBD1 (5 bases). CDR3 size: 14 residues. The V and J ends lost 8 bases and 1 base respectively, with 14 bases between them. Germline-derived CDR1 and CDR2 are MDHEN and SYDVKM. The CDR3 region is CASYRGGPNTEAFF. In DNA, the CDR3 is TGTGCCAGCTACCGGGGGGGTCCGAACACTGAAGCTTTCTTT. Supplemented by reference TRBV28 and TRBJ1-1, the full variable domain reads DVKVTQSSRYLVKRTGEKVFLECVQDMDHENMFWYRQDPGLGLRLIYFSYDVKMKEKGDIPEGYSVSREKKERFSLILESASTNQTSMYLCASYRGGPNTEAFFGQGTRLTVV.

This clone was picked up one time. The chain recombines TRBV2 with TRBJ2-7; 9 nucleotides align to TRBD2. The CDR3 runs 14 residues. V lost 3 bases, J lost 5 bases, and 5 bases stayed unmatched. Germline CDR1 is SNHLY and CDR2 is FYNNEI. The CDR3 spells CASSDIAGVDEQYF. CDR3 DNA sequence: TGTGCCAGCAGTGATATAGCGGGAGTAGACGAGCAGTACTTC.

The gene calls are TRBV7-3 and TRBJ2-2, with 8 bases matching TRBD2. Losses at the gene ends were 4 bases for V and 6 bases for J; bases not matched to a gene: 10. The germline V gene encodes CDR1 SGHTA and CDR2 FQGTGA. The CDR3 covers 16 residues. The CDR3 protein is CASSYSGMEGPGELFF. The CDR3, as DNA: TGTGCCAGCAGCTATAGCGGGATGGAGGGTCCCGGGGAGCTGTTTTTT. Based on the CDR3 plus reference TRBV7-3 and TRBJ2-2, the full variable domain is GAGVSQTPSNKVTEKGKYVELRCDPISGHTALYWYRQSLGQGPEFLIYFQGTGAADDSGLPNDRFFAVRPEGSVSTLKIQRTERGDSAVYLCASSYSGMEGPGELFFGEGSRLTVL.

Written as DNA, the CDR3 is TGTGCCAGCAGCCAACAGGGTAGCACAGATACGCAGTATTTT. Translated: CASSQQGSTDTQYF. This chain connects TRBV5-4 to TRBJ2-3; D might be TRBD1 (6 bases). Germline V gene sequence: CDR1 SGHNT, CDR2 YYREEE (reference sequence). The germline V and J ends were trimmed by 4 bases and 0 bases, with 9 bases remaining between them. CDR3 length: 14 residues.

The chain recombines TRBV27 with TRBJ2-7, with 8 bases identical to TRBD1. Trimming took 6 bases from V and 6 from J; bases not matched to a gene: 13. Germline V gene lookup returns CDR1 MNHEY and CDR2 SMNVEV (reference sequence). This CDR3 has 15 amino acids. The DNA of the CDR3 is TGTGCCAGCAGCGCGTCACCGGACAGGGTGGGCGAGCAGTACTTC. Translation: CASSASPDRVGEQYF.

The chain is built from TRBV27 and TRBJ1-5, with D uncertain. The V gene's germline CDR1 is MNHEY and CDR2 SMNVEV (reference sequence). The ends were cut back, 3 bases at V and 5 bases at J, with 17 bases in the middle. There are 16 residues in the CDR3. CDR3 sequence reads: CASSFSTRGADQPQHF. For the CDR3, the DNA is TGTGCCAGCAGTTTCTCGACCCGGGGAGCAGATCAGCCCCAGCATTTT.

The chain links TRBV28 to TRBJ2-2; TRBD2 aligns across 9 bases. The CDR3 totals 14 residues. Per the germline V gene, CDR1 is MDHEN and CDR2 is SYDVKM. Unmatched junction bases numbered 3, after V lost 6 bases and J lost 4 bases. The CDR3 DNA is TGTGCCAGCAGCCCTAGCGGGATCACCGGGGAGCTGTTTTTT. As protein: CASSPSGITGELFF.

This chain connects TRBV6-1 to TRBJ2-1, with 11 bases aligning to TRBD2. V was pared by 5 bases and J by 3 bases, with 3 bases of the junction left unmatched. This CDR3 is 15 amino acids long. Germline CDR1 and CDR2: MNHNS and SASEGT. CDR3 residues: CASSPGTSGYNEQFF. Written as DNA, the CDR3 is TGTGCCAGCAGTCCCGGGACTAGCGGCTACAATGAGCAGTTCTTC.

The chain joins TRBV10-3 to TRBJ2-1, with 7 bases identical to TRBD1. This CDR3 spans 14 amino acids. Per the germline V gene, CDR1 is ENHRY and CDR2 is SYGVKD. Losses at the gene ends were 3 bases for V and 4 bases for J; bases not matched to a gene: 3. CDR3 bases: TGTGCCATCAGTGAAGTCAGGGGGTACAATGAGCAGTTCTTC. Translation gives CAISEVRGYNEQFF.

J is TRBJ2-1 and V is TRBV4-1; maybe TRBD1 (5 bases). V was cut by 1 base and J by 9 bases, with 16 bases left in between. Germline V CDR1 and CDR2: MGHRA, YSYEKL. The CDR3 has 15 residues. The CDR3 DNA is TGCGCCAGCAGCCAAGCATGGCAGGAAGGGGTTGAGCAGTTCTTC. Encoded protein: CASSQAWQEGVEQFF.

This clone was detected only a few times. The CDR3 coding sequence is TGTGCCAGCAGCGTCCGGGACAGGTCGTTCTACGAGCAGTACTTC. Residues: CASSVRDRSFYEQYF. This rearrangement joins TRBV11-1 to TRBJ2-7; 8 bases fit TRBD1. V was pared by 5 bases and J by 3 bases, with 9 bases of the junction left unmatched. This CDR3 contains 15 residues. In germline, CDR1 is SGHAT, CDR2 FQDESV (reference sequence).

This clone turned up a few times. This chain uses TRBV28 with TRBJ2-6; the D gene is possibly TRBD1 (6 bases). This CDR3 has 15 residues. Trimming pared 6 bases from V and 2 bases from J, leaving 11 bases between. Germline V CDR1 and CDR2: MDHEN, SYDVKM. CDR3 region: CASRTSGAGANVLTF. CDR3 DNA sequence: TGTGCCAGCAGAACATCAGGGGCTGGGGCCAACGTCCTGACTTTC.

This clone has just one count. The V call is TRBV4-1, the J call TRBJ1-2; tentatively, D is TRBD1 (5 bases). Germline assignment: CDR1 MGHRA and CDR2 YSYEKL. This CDR3 region has 14 residues. Trimming took 4 bases from V and 5 from J, leaving 14 bases between them. The CDR3 DNA is TGCGCCAGCAGCCCGGAACAGGCCCCATATGGCTACACCTTC. Its protein product is CASSPEQAPYGYTF.